A single TCR beta chain is shown here with its context. Its antigen remains unidentified. TCRdb recomputed calls from the 5' RACE reads with MiXCR, one row per CDR3 protein. Among hundreds of thousands of distinct CDR3 sequences listed, about 16% were seen once. The sample originates from a study of T-cell memory formation after mild COVID-19. Trimming stripped 7 bases from V and 4 bases from J, with 14 bases between. Germline CDR1 reads KGHDR; CDR2 reads SFDVKD. The CDR3 totals 14 residues. General study findings and limits: Contracting clones from day 15 to 85 had balanced CD4/CD8; later expanders favoured CD4+.

The clonotype comes from a man aged 18 to 29 who had mild COVID-19 (a few samples of this study predate the infection). Cell type and time point are not known. V is TRBV24-1 and J is TRBJ2-3; D is unclear. Input material: PBMCs or a T cell subset sorted from them (not recorded which). CDR3 residues: CATSSTSRADTQYF. CDR3 sequence (DNA): TGTGCCACCAGCTCTACCTCTAGGGCAGATACGCAGTATTTT.